This TCR beta chain comes out of a study of T cells in Graves' hyperthyroidism and ophthalmopathy. Notes on the study in general: Blood also showed most of the thyroid clonotypes that were expanded above 0.001. A median around 6 months before onset, the model predicted ophthalmopathy.

Investigators excluded patients with uncontrolled infection, other autoimmune disease, pregnancy or lactation. Ten or more counts support this clonotype. Antigen specificity is unknown. Germline V gives CDR1 ENHRY, CDR2 SYGVKD. Germline trimming cut 0 bases from V and 4 bases from J; bases unmatched to any gene: 14. The CDR3 has 18 amino acids. The investigators amplified TCR beta CDR3 regions from RNA transcripts. Using the HTBI primer set, a first-round RT-PCR was run on the TCR CDR3. TCRdb ran MiXCR on the multiplex PCR reads and lists one entry per CDR3 protein. The table lists some 700,000 distinct CDR3 sequences, approximately 15% of them singletons.

Sequencing was carried out using blood. This chain uses TRBV10-3 with TRBJ2-5, with 7 bases fitting TRBD1. The sequence derives from a man in his fifties or sixties with Graves' hyperthyroidism. The CDR3 DNA reads as TGTGCCATCAGTGAGTCGGCAGGGACAGAGCGGTGGCGAGAGACCCAGTACTTC. It yields the protein CAISESAGTERWRETQYF.